This TCR beta chain was sequenced in a study of T cell responses to AZD1222 COVID-19 vaccine. The CDR3 totals 21 residues. Trimming removed 2 bases from V and 0 bases from J; junction bases left unmatched: 12. CDR1 is LGHDT and CDR2 is YNNKEL in the germline V gene (reference sequence). This table comes from immunoSEQ multiplex PCR, and its TCRdb copy is limited to in-frame clones, with some not included. The table records roughly 99,000 clones, 92% of them present only once. The J gene is TRBJ2-4, the V gene TRBV3-1 (or the pseudogene TRBV3-2), with TRBD2 matching over 14 bases. This receptor was identified in an adult who received the AZD1222 COVID-19 vaccine. The sample here was peripheral blood, taken 28 days after the second AZD1222 dose. The CDR3 is CASSQFGLAGGGSQAKNIQYF. Written as DNA, the CDR3 is TGTGCCAGCAGCCAATTCGGACTAGCGGGGGGTGGTTCTCAAGCCAAAAACATTCAGTACTTC.